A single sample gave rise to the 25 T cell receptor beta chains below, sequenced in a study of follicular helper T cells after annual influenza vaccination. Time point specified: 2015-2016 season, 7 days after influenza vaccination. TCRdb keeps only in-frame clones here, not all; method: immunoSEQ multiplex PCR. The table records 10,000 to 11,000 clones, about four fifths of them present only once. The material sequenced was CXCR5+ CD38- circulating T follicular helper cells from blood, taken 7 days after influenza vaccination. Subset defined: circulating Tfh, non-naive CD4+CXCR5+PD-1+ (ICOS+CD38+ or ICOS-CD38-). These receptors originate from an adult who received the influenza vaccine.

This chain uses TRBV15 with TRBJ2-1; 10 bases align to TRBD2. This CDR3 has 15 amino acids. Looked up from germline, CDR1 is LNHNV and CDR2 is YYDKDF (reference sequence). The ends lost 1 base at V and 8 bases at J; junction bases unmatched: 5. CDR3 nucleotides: TGTGCCACCAGCAGAGTTAGCGGGGGGCTCGATGAGCAGTTCTTC. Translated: CATSRVSGGLDEQFF.

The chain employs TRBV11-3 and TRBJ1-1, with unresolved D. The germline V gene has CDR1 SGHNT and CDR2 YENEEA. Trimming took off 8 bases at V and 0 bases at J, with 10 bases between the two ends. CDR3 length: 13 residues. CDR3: CASCRTVNTEAFF. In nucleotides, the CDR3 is TGTGCCAGCTGTCGGACGGTGAACACTGAAGCTTTCTTT.

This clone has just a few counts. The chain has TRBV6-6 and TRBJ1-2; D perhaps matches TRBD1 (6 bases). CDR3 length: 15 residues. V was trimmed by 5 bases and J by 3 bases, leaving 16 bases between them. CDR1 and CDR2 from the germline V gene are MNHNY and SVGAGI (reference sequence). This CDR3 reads CASSSWTAGYYGYTF. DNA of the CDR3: TGTGCCAGCAGTAGTTGGACAGCAGGGTACTATGGCTACACCTTC.

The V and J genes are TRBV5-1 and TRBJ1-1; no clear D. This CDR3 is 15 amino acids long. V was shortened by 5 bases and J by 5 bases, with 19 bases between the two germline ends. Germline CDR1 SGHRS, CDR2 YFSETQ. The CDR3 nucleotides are TGCGCCAGCAGTATCTGGGCAGGTAGAGGGACTGAAGCTTTCTTT. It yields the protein CASSIWAGRGTEAFF.

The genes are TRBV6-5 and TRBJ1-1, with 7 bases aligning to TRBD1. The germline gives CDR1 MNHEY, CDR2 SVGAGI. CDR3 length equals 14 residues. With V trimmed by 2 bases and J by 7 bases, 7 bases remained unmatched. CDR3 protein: CASSYGEGASEAFF. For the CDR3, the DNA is TGTGCCAGCAGTTACGGGGAGGGGGCGAGTGAAGCTTTCTTT.

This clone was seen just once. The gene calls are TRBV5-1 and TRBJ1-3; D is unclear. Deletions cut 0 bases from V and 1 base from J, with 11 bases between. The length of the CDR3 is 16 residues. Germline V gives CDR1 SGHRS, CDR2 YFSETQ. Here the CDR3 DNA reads TGCGCCAGCAGCTTGGGACACCTGGGGTCTGGAAACACCATATATTTT. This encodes CASSLGHLGSGNTIYF. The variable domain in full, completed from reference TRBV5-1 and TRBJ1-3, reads KAGVTQTPRYLIKTRGQQVTLSCSPISGHRSVSWYQQTPGQGLQFLFEYFSETQRNKGNFPGRFSGRQFSNSRSEMNVSTLELGDSALYLCASSLGHLGSGNTIYFGEGSWLTVV.

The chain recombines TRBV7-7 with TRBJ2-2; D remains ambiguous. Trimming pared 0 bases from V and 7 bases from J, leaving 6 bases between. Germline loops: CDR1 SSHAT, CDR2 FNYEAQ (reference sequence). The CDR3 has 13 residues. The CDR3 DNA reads TGTGCCAGCAGCTTAGCGGGTAACGGGGAGCTGTTTTTT. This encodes CASSLAGNGELFF. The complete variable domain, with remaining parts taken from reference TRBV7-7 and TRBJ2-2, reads GAGVSQSPRYKVTKRGQDVTLRCDPISSHATLYWYQQALGQGPEFLTYFNYEAQPDKSGLPSDRFSAERPEGSISTLTIQRTEQRDSAMYRCASSLAGNGELFFGEGSRLTVL.

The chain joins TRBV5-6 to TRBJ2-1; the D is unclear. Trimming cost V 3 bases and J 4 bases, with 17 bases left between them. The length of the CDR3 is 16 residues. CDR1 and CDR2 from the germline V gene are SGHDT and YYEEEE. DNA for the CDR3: TGTGCCAGCAGCTCCAGTGGCAGGACGCTATACAATGAGCAGTTCTTC. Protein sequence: CASSSSGRTLYNEQFF.

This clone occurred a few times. CDR3 DNA: TGCGCCAGCAGCTTAAGGACAGGGACCTACGAGCAGTACTTC. Amino acid sequence: CASSLRTGTYEQYF. The J gene is TRBJ2-7, the V gene TRBV5-1; 8 bases map to TRBD1. The V gene end was trimmed by 2 bases and the J gene end by 2 bases; junction bases not matched to a gene: 3. The V gene's germline CDR1 is SGHRS and CDR2 YFSETQ. The CDR3 covers 14 residues.

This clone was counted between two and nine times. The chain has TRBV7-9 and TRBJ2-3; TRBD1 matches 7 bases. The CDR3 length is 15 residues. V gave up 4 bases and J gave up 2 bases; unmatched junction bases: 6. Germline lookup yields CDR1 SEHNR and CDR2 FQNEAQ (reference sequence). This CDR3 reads CASSSPGQPTDTQYF. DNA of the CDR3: TGTGCCAGCAGCTCGCCGGGACAGCCCACAGATACGCAGTATTTT.

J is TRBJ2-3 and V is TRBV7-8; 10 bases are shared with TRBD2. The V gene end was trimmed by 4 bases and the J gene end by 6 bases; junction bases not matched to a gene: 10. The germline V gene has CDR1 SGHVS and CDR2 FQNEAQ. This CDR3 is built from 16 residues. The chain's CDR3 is CASSSSSGGVGDTQYF. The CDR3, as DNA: TGTGCCAGCAGCTCTTCTAGCGGGGGAGTTGGTGATACGCAGTATTTT.

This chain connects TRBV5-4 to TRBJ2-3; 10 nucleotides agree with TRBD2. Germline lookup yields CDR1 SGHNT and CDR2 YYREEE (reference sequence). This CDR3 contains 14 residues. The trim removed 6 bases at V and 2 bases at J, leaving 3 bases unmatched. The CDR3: CASTSGGDTDTQYF. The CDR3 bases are TGTGCCAGCACCAGCGGGGGGGACACAGATACGCAGTATTTT. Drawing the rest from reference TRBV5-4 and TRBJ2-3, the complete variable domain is ETGVTQSPTHLIKTRGQQVTLRCSSQSGHNTVSWYQQALGQGPQFIFQYYREEENGRGNFPPRFSGLQFPNYSSELNVNALELDDSALYLCASTSGGDTDTQYFGPGTRLTVL.

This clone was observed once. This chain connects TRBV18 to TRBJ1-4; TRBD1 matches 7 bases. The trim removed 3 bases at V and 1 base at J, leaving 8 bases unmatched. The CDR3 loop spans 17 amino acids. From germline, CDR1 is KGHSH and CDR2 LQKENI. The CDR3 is CASSPSRGGRTNEKLFF. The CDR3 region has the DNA TGTGCCAGCTCACCCTCCAGGGGGGGGAGAACTAATGAAAAACTGTTTTTT.

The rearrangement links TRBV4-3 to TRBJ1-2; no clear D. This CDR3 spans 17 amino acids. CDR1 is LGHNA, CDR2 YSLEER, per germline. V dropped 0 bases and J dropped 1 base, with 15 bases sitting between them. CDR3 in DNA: TGCGCCAGCAGCCAAGATTGGGCAGTTGAGGGTAACTATGGCTACACCTTC. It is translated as CASSQDWAVEGNYGYTF.

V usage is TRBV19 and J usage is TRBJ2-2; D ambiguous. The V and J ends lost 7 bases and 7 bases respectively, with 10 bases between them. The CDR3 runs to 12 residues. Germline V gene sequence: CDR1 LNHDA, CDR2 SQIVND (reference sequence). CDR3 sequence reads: CASNVNGGELFF. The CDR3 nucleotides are TGTGCCAGTAACGTGAATGGCGGGGAGCTGTTTTTT.

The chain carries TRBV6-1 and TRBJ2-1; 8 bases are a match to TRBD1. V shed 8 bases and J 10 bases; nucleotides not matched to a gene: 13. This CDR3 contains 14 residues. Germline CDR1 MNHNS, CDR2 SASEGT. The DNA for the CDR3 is TGTGCCAGCGTCAAACCTCAGGGGGCGGGGGAGCAGTTCTTC. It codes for CASVKPQGAGEQFF.

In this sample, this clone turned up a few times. CDR3 amino acids: CASSKTREAYNEQFF. In DNA, the CDR3 is TGTGCCAGTAGTAAAACGCGGGAGGCCTACAATGAGCAGTTCTTC. The genes are TRBV19 and TRBJ2-1; 8 bases are shared with TRBD2. V was clipped by 4 bases and J by 2 bases; unmatched bases: 4. Germline CDR1 and CDR2: LNHDA and SQIVND (reference sequence). The CDR3 runs 15 residues. Complete variable domain (other parts from reference TRBV19 and TRBJ2-1): DGGITQSPKYLFRKEGQNVTLSCEQNLNHDAMYWYRQDPGQGLRLIYYSQIVNDFQKGDIAEGYSVSREKKESFPLTVTSAQKNPTAFYLCASSKTREAYNEQFFGPGTRLTVL.

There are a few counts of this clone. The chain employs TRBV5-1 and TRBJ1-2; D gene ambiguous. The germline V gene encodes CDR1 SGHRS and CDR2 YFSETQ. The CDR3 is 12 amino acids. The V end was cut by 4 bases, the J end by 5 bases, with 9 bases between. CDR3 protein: CASSRVNYGYTF. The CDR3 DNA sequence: TGCGCCAGCAGCCGAGTAAATTATGGCTACACCTTC.

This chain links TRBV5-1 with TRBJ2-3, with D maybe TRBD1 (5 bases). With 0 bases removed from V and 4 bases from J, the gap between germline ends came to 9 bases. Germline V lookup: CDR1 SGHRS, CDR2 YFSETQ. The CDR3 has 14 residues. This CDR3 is CASSLEGPPDTQYF. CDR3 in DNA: TGCGCCAGCAGCTTGGAGGGGCCCCCAGATACGCAGTATTTT.

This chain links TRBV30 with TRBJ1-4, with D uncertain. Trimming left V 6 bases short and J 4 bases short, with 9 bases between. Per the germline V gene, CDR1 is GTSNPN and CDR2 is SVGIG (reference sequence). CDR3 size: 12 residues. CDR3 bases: TGTGCCTGCTCCTTGATTAATGAAAAACTGTTTTTT. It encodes CACSLINEKLFF.

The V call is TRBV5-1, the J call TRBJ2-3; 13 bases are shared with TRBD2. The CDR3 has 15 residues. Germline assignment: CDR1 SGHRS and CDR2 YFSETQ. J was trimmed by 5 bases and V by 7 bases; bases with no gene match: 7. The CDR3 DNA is TGCGCCAGCGAGACTAGCGGGGGGCATAGAGATACGCAGTATTTT. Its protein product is CASETSGGHRDTQYF.

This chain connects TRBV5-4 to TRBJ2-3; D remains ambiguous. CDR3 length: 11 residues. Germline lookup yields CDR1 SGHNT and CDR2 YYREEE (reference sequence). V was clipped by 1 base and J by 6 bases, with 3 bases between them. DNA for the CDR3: TGTGCCAGCAGCTTGCGGGATACGCAGTATTTT. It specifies CASSLRDTQYF.

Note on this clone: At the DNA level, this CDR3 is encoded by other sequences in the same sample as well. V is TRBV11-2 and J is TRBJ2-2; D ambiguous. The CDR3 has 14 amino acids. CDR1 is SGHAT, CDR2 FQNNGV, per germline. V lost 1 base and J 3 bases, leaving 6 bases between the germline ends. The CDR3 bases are TGTGCCAGCAGCTTAGTACCTGACACCGGGGAGCTGTTTTTT. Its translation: CASSLVPDTGELFF.

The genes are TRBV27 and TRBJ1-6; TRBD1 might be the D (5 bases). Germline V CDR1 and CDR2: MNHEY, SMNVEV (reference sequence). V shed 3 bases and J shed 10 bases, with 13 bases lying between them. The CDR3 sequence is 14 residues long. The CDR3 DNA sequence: TGTGCCAGCAGTTTGCAGGGAGGGGAATCACCCCTCCACTTT. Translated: CASSLQGGESPLHF.

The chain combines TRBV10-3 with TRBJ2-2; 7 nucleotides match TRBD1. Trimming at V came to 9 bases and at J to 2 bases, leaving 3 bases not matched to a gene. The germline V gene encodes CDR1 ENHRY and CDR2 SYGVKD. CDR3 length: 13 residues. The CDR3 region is CAINRGNTGELFF. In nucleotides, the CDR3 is TGTGCCATTAACAGGGGAAACACCGGGGAGCTGTTTTTT.